This T cell receptor (beta chain) was sequenced in a study of CD8+ T cells in alopecia areata. Treatment given: oral pan-JAK inhibitor, 5-10 mg twice daily. Trimming removed 4 bases from V and 9 bases from J, with 12 bases in between. CDR1 SGHRS and CDR2 YFSETQ come from the germline V gene. The CDR3 covers 12 residues. RNA was isolated and reverse transcribed to cDNA, the sequencing template. Some clones are missing from TCRdb's copy, which holds only in-frame ones; the method was immunoSEQ multiplex PCR. Of fewer than 250,000 clones listed, roughly three fifths are singletons. This chain connects TRBV5-1 to TRBJ2-3; no clear D. The sequencing here drew on CD4+ T cells sorted from blood, taken at week 4, from a patient treated with tofacitinib. The TCR was taken from a human donor with alopecia areata. CDR3 region: CASSPRPATQYF. CDR3 coding DNA: TGCGCCAGCAGCCCTCGTCCGGCCACGCAGTATTTT.